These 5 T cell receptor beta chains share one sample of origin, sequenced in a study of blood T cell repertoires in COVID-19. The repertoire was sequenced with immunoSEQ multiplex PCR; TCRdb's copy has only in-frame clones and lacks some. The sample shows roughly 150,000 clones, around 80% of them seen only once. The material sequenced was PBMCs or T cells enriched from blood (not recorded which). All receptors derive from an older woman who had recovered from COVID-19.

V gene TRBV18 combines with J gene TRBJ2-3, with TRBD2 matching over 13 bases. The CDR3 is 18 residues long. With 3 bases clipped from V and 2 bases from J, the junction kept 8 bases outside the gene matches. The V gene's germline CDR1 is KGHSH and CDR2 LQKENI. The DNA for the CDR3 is TGTGCCAGCTCACCCCTCGGAGGACTAGCGGGGGACACAGATACGCAGTATTTT. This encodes CASSPLGGLAGDTDTQYF.

The CDR3 bases are TGTGCCAGCGGGCTACCCCCTCGGGGGACCCAGTACTTC. It yields the protein CASGLPPRGTQYF. The chain joins TRBV7-2 to TRBJ2-5; TRBD2 is a possible D gene (5 bases). Germline lookup yields CDR1 SGHTA and CDR2 FQGNSA. The CDR3 spans 13 residues. Trimming cost V 8 bases and J 7 bases, with 17 bases left between them.

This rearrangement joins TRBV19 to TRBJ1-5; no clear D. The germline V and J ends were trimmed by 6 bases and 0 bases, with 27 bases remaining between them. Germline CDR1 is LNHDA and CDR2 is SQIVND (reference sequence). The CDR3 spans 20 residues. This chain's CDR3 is CASRVLAQDGGDLSNQPQHF. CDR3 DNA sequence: TGTGCCAGTAGGGTACTGGCTCAGGACGGAGGAGACCTTAGCAATCAGCCCCAGCATTTT.

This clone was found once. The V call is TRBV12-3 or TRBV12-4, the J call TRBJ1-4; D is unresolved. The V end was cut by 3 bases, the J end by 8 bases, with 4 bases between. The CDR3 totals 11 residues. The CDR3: CASSFREKLFF. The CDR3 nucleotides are TGTGCCAGCAGTTTTCGGGAAAAACTGTTTTTT.

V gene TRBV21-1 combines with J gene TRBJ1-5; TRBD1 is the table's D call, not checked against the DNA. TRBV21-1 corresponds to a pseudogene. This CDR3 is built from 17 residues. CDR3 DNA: TGTGCCAGCAGCTCCCGGGACAGGGCGGTGAGCAATCAGCCCCAGCATTTT. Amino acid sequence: CASSSRDRAVSNQPQHF.